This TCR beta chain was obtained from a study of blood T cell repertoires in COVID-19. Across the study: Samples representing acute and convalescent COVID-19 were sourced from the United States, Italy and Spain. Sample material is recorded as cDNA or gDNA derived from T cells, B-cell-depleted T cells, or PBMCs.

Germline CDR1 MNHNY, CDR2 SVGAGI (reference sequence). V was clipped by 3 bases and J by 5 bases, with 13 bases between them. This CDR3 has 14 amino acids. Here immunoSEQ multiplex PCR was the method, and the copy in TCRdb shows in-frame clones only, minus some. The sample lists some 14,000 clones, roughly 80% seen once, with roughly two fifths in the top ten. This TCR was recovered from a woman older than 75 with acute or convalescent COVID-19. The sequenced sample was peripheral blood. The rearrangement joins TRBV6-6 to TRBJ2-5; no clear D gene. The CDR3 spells CASSYGQVFETQYF. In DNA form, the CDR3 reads TGTGCCAGCAGTTATGGTCAGGTCTTCGAGACCCAGTACTTC.